This TCR beta chain was sequenced during a study of T cells in localized non-small cell lung cancer. The study's findings and limits: Longer overall survival was seen with higher T cell density measured in blood. In uninvolved adjacent lung, T cell clonality reached its highest value, exceeding tumor. Adjacent lung tissue had a median roughly 52 of the top 100 clones found in the tumor. Sequence data derive from only one tumor region, so heterogeneity remains possible.

Sequencing used immunoSEQ multiplex PCR; TCRdb keeps in-frame clones, though not all of them. The repertoire holds about 62,000 clones, with about four fifths as singletons. The V gene's germline CDR1 is SEHNR and CDR2 FQNEAQ (reference sequence). The CDR3 has 13 amino acids. V was shortened by 4 bases and J by 3 bases, with 9 bases between the two germline ends. Regarding this clone: The antigen remains unidentified.

Specimen: PBMCs, collected before any cancer treatment. The genes are TRBV7-9 and TRBJ1-1; a weak D match, TRBD1 (5 bases). This TCR derives from a man aged 40-75 years with stage II lung adenocarcinoma. The CDR3 DNA reads TGTGCCAGCAGCTCTAAGGGGTACACTGAAGCTTTCTTT. This translates into CASSSKGYTEAFF. Complete variable domain (other parts from reference TRBV7-9 and TRBJ1-1): DTGVSQNPRHKITKRGQNVTFRCDPISEHNRLYWYRQTLGQGPEFLTYFQNEAQLEKSRLLSDRFSAERPKGSFSTLEIQRTEQGDSAMYLCASSSKGYTEAFFGQGTRLTVV.